This T cell receptor (beta chain) is from a study of blood T cells in healthy people across ages. The authors ran a second PCR of about 6 to 12 cycles using a sample-barcoded 5' primer and a J-beta primer mix. A single record per CDR3 protein comes from TCRdb applying MiXCR to the 5' RACE reads. The repertoire holds some 1.8 million distinct CDR3 sequences, with about 39% as singletons. The V end lost 1 base, the J end lost 10 bases, and 7 bases lay between the germline ends. CDR3 length: 11 residues. CDR1 is SGHDN, CDR2 FVKESK, per germline. The sequence derives from a human donor in good health. The sample taken for sequencing was blood. The chain links TRBV14 to TRBJ1-1; D call uncertain. The CDR3 region is CASSQGGPAFF. As DNA, the CDR3 is TGTGCCAGCAGCCAAGGAGGTCCAGCTTTCTTT.